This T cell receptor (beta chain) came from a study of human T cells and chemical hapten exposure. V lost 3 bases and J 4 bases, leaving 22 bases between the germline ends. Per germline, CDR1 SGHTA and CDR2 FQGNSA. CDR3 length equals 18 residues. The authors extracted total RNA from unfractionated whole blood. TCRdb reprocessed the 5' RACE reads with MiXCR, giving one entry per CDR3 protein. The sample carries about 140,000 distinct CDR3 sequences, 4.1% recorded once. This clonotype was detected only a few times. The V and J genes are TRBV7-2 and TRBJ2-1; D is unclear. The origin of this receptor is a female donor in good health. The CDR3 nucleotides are TGTGCCAGCAGCTTTCCATTCAACGGAGCGAGTTCGTACAATGAGCAGTTCTTC. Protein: CASSFPFNGASSYNEQFF.